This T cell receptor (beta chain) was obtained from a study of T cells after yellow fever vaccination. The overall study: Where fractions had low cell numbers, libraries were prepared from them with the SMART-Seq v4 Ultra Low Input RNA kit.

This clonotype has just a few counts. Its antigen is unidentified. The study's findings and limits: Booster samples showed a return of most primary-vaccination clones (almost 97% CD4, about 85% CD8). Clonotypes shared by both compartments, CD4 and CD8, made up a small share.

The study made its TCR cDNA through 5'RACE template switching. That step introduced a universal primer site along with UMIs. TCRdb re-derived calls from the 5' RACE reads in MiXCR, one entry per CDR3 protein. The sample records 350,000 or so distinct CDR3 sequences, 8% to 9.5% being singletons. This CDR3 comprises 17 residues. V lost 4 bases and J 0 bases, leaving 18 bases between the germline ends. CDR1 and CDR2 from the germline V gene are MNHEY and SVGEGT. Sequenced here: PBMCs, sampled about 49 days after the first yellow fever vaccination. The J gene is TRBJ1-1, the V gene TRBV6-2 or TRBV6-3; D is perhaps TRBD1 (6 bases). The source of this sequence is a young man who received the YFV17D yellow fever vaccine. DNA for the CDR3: TGTGCCAGCAGTTTGGAGCAGGGGTGGGGTGTGAACACTGAAGCTTTCTTT. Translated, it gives CASSLEQGWGVNTEAFF.